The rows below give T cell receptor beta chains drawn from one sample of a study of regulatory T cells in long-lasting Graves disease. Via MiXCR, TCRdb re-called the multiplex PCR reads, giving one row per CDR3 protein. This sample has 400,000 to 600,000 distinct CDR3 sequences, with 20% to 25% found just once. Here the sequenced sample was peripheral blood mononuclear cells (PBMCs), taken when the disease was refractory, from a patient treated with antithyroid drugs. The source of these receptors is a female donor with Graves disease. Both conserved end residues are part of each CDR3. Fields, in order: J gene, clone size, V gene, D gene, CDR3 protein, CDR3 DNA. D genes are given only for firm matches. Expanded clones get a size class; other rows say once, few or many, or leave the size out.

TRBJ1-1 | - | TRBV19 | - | CASSINVNTEAFF | TGTGCCAGTAGTATTAACGTGAACACTGAAGCTTTCTTT
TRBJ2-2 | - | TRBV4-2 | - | CASSQVMITGPGELFF | TGTGCCAGCAGCCAAGTAATGATTACCGGTCCCGGGGAGCTGTTTTTT
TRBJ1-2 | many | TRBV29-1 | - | CSVRGHGYTF | TGCAGCGTAAGAGGCCATGGCTACACCTTC
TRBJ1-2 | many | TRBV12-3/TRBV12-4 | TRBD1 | CASSSSRDRVAYGYTF | TGTGCCAGCAGTTCTTCCCGGGACAGGGTCGCCTATGGCTACACCTTC
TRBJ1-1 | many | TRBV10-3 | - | CAISAPVGGRDTEAFF | TGTGCCATCAGTGCACCGGTGGGGGGGAGGGACACTGAAGCTTTCTTT
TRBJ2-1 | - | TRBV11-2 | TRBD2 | CASSLLERGVLNEQFF | TGTGCCAGCAGCCTCCTGGAGCGGGGGGTACTAAATGAGCAGTTCTTC
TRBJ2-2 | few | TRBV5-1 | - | CASSSGSLNTGELFF | TGCGCCAGCAGCTCGGGCTCCCTGAACACCGGGGAGCTGTTTTTT
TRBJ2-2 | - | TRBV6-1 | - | CASSTKETAVWDTGELFF | TGTGCCAGCAGTACCAAGGAGACCGCCGTTTGGGACACCGGGGAGCTGTTTTTT
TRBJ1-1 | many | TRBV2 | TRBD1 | CASSLPGQGTEAFF | TGTGCCAGCAGCCTCCCGGGACAGGGAACTGAAGCTTTCTTT
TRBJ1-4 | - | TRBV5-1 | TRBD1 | CASSLGYQGAAEKLFF | TGCGCCAGCAGCTTGGGGTACCAGGGGGCAGCTGAAAAACTGTTTTTT
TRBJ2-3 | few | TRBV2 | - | CASSPKLGATDTQYF | TGTGCCAGCAGTCCCAAGCTAGGAGCCACAGATACGCAGTATTTT
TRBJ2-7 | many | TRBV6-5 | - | CASSYRGPGQSSYEQYF | TGTGCCAGCAGTTATCGGGGGCCGGGACAGAGCTCCTACGAGCAGTACTTC
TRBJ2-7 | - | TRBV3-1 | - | CASSQVPSYEQYF | TGTGCCAGCAGCCAGGTCCCGTCCTACGAGCAGTACTTC
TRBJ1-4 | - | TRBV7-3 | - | CASSSKTIAGLGNEKLFF | TGTGCCAGCAGCTCCAAAACTATAGCTGGGTTAGGGAATGAAAAACTGTTTTTT
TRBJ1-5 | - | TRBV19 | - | CASSIVLGQPQHF | TGTGCCAGTAGTATAGTCCTGGGGCAGCCCCAGCATTTT
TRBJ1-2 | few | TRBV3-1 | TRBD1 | CASRRQGGMGGYTF | TGTGCCAGCAGGAGACAGGGAGGAATGGGCGGCTACACCTTC
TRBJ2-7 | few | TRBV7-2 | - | CASRPGQFSYEQYF | TGTGCCAGCAGGCCCGGACAATTCTCCTACGAGCAGTACTTC
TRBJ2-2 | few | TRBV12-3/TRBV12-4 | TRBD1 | CASRTGTGEGFSGELFF | TGTGCCAGCAGAACCGGGACAGGGGAAGGTTTCTCCGGGGAGCTGTTTTTT
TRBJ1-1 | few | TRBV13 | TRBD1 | CASSSSGTGVWNTEAFF | TGTGCCAGCAGCTCATCCGGGACAGGGGTGTGGAACACTGAAGCTTTCTTT
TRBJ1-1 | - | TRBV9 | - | CASSSNPADTEAFF | TGTGCCAGCAGCTCCAATCCCGCGGACACTGAAGCTTTCTTT
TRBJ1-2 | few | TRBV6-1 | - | CASSEVIGGYTF | TGTGCCAGCAGTGAAGTCATTGGTGGCTACACCTTC
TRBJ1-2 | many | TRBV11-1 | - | CASSFSGDYGYTF | TGTGCCAGCAGCTTTTCGGGGGACTATGGCTACACCTTC
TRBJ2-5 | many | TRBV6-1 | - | CASRWYRDGQETQYF | TGTGCCAGCAGATGGTACAGGGACGGCCAAGAGACCCAGTACTTC
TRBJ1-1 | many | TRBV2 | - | CASSVPDTQLDTEAFF | TGTGCCAGCAGTGTGCCTGATACCCAACTGGACACTGAAGCTTTCTTT
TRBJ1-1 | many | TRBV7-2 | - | CASSQGGQGRPEAFF | TGTGCCAGCAGCCAGGGAGGGCAGGGACGGCCTGAAGCTTTCTTT
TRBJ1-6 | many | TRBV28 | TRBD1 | CASSLTGWDRNSPLHF | TGTGCCAGCAGTTTAACCGGCTGGGACAGAAATTCACCCCTCCACTTT
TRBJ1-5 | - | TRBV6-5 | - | CASSYGGRSNQPQHF | TGTGCCAGCAGTTACGGTGGCAGGAGCAATCAGCCCCAGCATTTT
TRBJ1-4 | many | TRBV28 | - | CASSSYWDRNNEKLFF | TGTGCCAGCAGCTCTTACTGGGATCGGAATAATGAAAAACTGTTTTTT
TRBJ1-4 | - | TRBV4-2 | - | CASSLSSLDEKLFF | TGTGCCAGCAGCCTCTCGAGTCTCGATGAAAAACTGTTTTTT
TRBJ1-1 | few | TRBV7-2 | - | CASTRPFSHTEAFF | TGTGCCAGCACTCGACCCTTTTCTCACACTGAAGCTTTCTTT
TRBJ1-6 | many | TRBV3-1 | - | CASSQDQERSPLHF | TGTGCCAGCAGCCAAGATCAGGAGCGGTCACCCCTCCACTTT
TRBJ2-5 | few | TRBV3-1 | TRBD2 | CASSPRTSGVGTQYF | TGTGCCAGCAGCCCTCGGACTAGCGGGGTCGGGACCCAGTACTTC